This paragraph covers one T cell receptor (beta chain) sequence. The antigen remains undetermined. The time point was: peripheral blood 6 weeks after treatment start. Each patient's cancer was a locally advanced or metastatic urothelial carcinoma. V lost 4 bases and J lost 3, with 12 bases in between. The CDR3 is 14 residues long. Germline CDR1 SGHDN, CDR2 FVKESK. These data originate in a study of PD-L1 blockade in urothelial cancer. Overall study context: Prior chemotherapy ranged from 0 to 3 regimens per patient.

Here immunoSEQ multiplex PCR was the method, and the copy in TCRdb shows in-frame clones only, minus some. The sample holds more than 90,000 clones, approximately 90% seen once. The study's findings and limits: Better progression-free and overall survival followed lower pretreatment blood clonality.

This chain connects TRBV14 to TRBJ1-2, with a tentative D call TRBD1 (5 bases). The sequence was obtained from a man aged 60 to 75 with urothelial cancer. The sample was PBMCs, taken around atezolizumab (anti-PD-L1) treatment. CDR3 region: CASSPARADYGYTF. CDR3 bases: TGTGCCAGCAGCCCTGCCAGGGCGGACTATGGCTACACCTTC.